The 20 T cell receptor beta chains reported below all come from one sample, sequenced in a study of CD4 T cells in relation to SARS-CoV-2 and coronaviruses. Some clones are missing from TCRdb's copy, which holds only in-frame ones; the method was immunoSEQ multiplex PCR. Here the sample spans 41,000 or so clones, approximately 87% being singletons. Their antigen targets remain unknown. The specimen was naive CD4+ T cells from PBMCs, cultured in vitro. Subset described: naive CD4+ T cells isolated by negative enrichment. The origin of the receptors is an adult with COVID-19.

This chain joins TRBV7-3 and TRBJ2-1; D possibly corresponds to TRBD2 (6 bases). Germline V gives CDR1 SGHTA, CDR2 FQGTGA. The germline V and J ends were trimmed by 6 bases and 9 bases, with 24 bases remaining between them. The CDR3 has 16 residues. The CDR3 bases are TGTGCCAGCAGTCTCAGGGCGGGAATTTTGCCGTCTGAGCAGTTCTTC. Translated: CASSLRAGILPSEQFF.

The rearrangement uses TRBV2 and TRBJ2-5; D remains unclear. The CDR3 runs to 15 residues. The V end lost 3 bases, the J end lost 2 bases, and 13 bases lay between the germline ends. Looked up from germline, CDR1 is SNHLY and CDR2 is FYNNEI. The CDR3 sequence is CASSDLSPRQETQYF. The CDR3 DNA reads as TGTGCCAGCAGTGATTTAAGTCCCAGACAAGAGACCCAGTACTTC.

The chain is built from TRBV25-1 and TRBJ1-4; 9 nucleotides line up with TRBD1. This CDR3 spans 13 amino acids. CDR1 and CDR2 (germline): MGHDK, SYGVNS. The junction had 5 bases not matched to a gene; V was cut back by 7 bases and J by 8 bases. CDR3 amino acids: CASTQGAQEKLFF. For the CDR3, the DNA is TGTGCCAGCACACAGGGGGCACAAGAAAAACTGTTTTTT. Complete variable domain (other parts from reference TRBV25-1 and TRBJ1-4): EADIYQTPRYLVIGTGKKITLECSQTMGHDKMYWYQQDPGMELHLIHYSYGVNSTEKGDLSSESTVSRIRTEHFPLTLESARPSHTSQYLCASTQGAQEKLFFGSGTQLSVL.

This CDR3 reads CASRLAGVGETQYF. CDR3 in DNA: TGTGCCAGCAGACTAGCGGGAGTTGGGGAGACCCAGTACTTC. This chain links TRBV6-5 with TRBJ2-5, with 11 bases lining up with TRBD2. Germline CDR1 MNHEY, CDR2 SVGAGI. V shed 6 bases, J shed 5 bases, and the junction held 5 bases outside the gene matches. This CDR3 contains 14 residues.

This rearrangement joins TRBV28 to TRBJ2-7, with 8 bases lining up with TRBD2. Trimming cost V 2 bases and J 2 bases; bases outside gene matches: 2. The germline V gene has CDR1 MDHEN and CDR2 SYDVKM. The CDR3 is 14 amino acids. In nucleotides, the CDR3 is TGTGCCAGCAGTTTAGCGGGAGGAACCTACGAGCAGTACTTC. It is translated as CASSLAGGTYEQYF.

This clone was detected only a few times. As DNA, the CDR3 is TGTGCCAGCTCACCACCAGTCGGGAGCCCGGACGGGGAGCTGTTTTTT. This encodes CASSPPVGSPDGELFF. This rearrangement joins TRBV18 to TRBJ2-2; possibly TRBD2 for D (6 bases). Trimming left V 0 bases short and J 7 bases short, with 15 bases between. The CDR3 runs to 16 residues. Germline assignment: CDR1 KGHSH and CDR2 LQKENI.

CDR3 protein: CASSQEGRSDTDTQYF. As DNA, the CDR3 is TGTGCCAGCAGCCAGGAGGGACGTTCGGATACAGATACGCAGTATTTT. The chain links TRBV4-2 to TRBJ2-3, with D perhaps matching TRBD2 (6 bases). Germline lookup yields CDR1 LGHNA and CDR2 YNFKEQ. This CDR3 contains 16 residues. V was clipped by 3 bases and J by 3 bases, with 16 bases between them.

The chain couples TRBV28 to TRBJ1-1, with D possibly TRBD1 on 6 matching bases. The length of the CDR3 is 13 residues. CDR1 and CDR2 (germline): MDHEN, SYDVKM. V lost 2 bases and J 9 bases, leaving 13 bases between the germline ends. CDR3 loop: CASSLVSGHKAFF. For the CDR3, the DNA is TGTGCCAGCAGTTTAGTCTCGGGACACAAAGCTTTCTTT.

Here the CDR3 reads CASSEPAGVGEQFF. The CDR3 DNA sequence: TGCGCCAGCAGTGAGCCAGCGGGAGTGGGTGAGCAGTTCTTC. This chain connects TRBV10-1 to TRBJ2-1; TRBD2 agrees at 8 bases. V was pared by 2 bases and J by 9 bases, with 6 bases of the junction left unmatched. This CDR3 has 14 residues. The germline gives CDR1 WNHNN, CDR2 SYGVQD (reference sequence).

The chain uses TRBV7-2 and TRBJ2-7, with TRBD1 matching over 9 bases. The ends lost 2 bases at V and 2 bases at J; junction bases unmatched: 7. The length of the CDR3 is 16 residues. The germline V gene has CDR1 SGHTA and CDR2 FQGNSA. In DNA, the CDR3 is TGTGCCAGCAGCTTATCACAGGGGGCAGTCACCTACGAGCAGTACTTC. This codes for CASSLSQGAVTYEQYF.

The CDR3 protein is CASSLRGTKALNTEAFF. DNA for the CDR3: TGTGCCAGCAGTTTACGGGGAACCAAAGCCTTGAACACTGAAGCTTTCTTT. The V and J genes are TRBV28 and TRBJ1-1, with D uncertain. This CDR3 has 17 residues. Trimming removed 2 bases from V and 0 bases from J, with 16 bases in between. Germline V gene sequence: CDR1 MDHEN, CDR2 SYDVKM.

This CDR3 reads CASSSGTHNYGYTF. The CDR3, as DNA: TGTGCCAGCAGTTCCGGGACACACAACTATGGCTACACCTTC. The chain uses TRBV7-2 and TRBJ1-2; weak D call: TRBD1 (6 bases). V lost 6 bases and J 2 bases, leaving 13 bases between the germline ends. Looked up from germline, CDR1 is SGHTA and CDR2 is FQGNSA. The CDR3 is 14 amino acids. The full variable domain, completed using reference TRBV7-2 and TRBJ1-2, is GAGVSQSPSNKVTEKGKDVELRCDPISGHTALYWYRQSLGQGLEFLIYFQGNSAPDKSGLPSDRFSAERTGGSVSTLTIQRTQQEDSAVYLCASSSGTHNYGYTFGSGTRLTVV.

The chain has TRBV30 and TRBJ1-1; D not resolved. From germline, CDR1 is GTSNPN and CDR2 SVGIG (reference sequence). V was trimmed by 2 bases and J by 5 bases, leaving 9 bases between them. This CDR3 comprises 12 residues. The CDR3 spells CAWSSWGTEAFF. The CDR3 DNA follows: TGTGCCTGGAGTAGCTGGGGAACTGAAGCTTTCTTT.

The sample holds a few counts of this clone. The CDR3 region has the DNA TGTGCCAGCAGTTACTCTAGGGCAGTTAACTATGGCTACACCTTC. Amino acids: CASSYSRAVNYGYTF. The gene calls are TRBV6-5 and TRBJ1-2; no clear D. Germline CDR1 MNHEY, CDR2 SVGAGI. V was cut by 0 bases and J by 1 base, with 9 bases left in between. The CDR3 is made up of 15 amino acids.

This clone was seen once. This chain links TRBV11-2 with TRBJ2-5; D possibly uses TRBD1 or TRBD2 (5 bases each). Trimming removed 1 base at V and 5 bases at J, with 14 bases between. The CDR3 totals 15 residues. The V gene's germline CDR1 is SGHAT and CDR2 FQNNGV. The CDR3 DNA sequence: TGTGCCAGCAGCTTAGGCGGGCAGGGCCGGGAGACCCAGTACTTC. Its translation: CASSLGGQGRETQYF.

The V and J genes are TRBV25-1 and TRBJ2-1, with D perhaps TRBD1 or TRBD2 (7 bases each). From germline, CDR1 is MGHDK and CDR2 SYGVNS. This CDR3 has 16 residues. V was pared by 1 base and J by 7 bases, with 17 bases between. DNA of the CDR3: TGTGCCAGCAGTGAATCAGGGGGAGGGCCTCGGAATGAGCAGTTCTTC. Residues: CASSESGGGPRNEQFF.

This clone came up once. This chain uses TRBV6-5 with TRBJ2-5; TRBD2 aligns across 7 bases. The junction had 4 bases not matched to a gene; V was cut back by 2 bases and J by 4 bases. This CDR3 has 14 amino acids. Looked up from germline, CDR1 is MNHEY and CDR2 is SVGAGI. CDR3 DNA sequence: TGTGCCAGCAGTTACACGGGAGGAAGAGAGACCCAGTACTTC. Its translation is CASSYTGGRETQYF.

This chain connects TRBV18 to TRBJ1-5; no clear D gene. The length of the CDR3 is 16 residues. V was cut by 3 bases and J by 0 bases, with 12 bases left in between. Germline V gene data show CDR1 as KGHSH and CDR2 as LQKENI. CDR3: CASSPRQQYSNQPQHF. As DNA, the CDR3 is TGTGCCAGCTCACCGAGGCAGCAATATAGCAATCAGCCCCAGCATTTT. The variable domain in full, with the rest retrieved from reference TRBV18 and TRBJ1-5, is NAGVMQNPRHLVRRRGQEARLRCSPMKGHSHVYWYRQLPEEGLKFMVYLQKENIIDESGMPKERFSAEFPKEGPSILRIQQVVRGDSAAYFCASSPRQQYSNQPQHFGDGTRLSIL.

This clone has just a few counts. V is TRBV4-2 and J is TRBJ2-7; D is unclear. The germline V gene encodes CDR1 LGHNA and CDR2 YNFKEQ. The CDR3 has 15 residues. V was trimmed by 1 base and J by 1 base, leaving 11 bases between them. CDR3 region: CASSQGLGESYEQYF. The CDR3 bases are TGTGCCAGCAGCCAAGGTCTTGGCGAATCCTACGAGCAGTACTTC.

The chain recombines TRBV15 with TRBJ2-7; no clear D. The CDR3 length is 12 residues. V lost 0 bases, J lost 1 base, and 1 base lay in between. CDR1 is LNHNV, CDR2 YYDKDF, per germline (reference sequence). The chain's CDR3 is CATSRDSYEQYF. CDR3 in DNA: TGTGCCACCAGCAGAGATTCCTACGAGCAGTACTTC.